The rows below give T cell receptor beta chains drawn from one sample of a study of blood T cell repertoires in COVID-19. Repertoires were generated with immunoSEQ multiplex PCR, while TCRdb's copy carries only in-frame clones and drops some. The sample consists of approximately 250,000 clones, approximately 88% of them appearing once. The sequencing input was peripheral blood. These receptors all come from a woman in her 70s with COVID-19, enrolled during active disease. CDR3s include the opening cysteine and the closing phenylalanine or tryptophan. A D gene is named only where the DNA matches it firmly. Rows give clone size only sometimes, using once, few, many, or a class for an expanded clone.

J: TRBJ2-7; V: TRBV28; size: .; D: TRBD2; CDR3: CASSFLAGTYEQYF; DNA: TGTGCCAGCAGTTTTCTAGCGGGAACCTACGAGCAGTACTTC
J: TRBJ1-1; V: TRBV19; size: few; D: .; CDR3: CARRPKEVPEAFF; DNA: TGTGCCCGACGACCCAAGGAGGTCCCTGAAGCTTTCTTT
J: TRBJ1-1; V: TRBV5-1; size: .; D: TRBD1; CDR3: CASSPRTGEAKNTEAFF; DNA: TGCGCCAGCAGCCCCAGGACAGGGGAGGCAAAGAACACTGAAGCTTTCTTT
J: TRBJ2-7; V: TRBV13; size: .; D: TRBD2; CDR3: CASSLGSGSSAYEQYF; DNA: TGTGCCAGCAGCTTAGGTAGCGGGAGTTCAGCCTACGAGCAGTACTTC
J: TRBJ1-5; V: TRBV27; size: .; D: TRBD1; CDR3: CASSLTGNQPQHF; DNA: TGTGCCAGCAGTTTGACAGGGAATCAGCCCCAGCATTTT
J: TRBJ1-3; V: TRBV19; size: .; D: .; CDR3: CASSMGHSSGNTIYF; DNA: TGTGCCAGTAGTATGGGCCACAGCTCTGGAAACACCATATATTTT
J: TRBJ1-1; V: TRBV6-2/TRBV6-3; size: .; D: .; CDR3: CASSYLGGTTEAFF; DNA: TGTGCCAGCAGTTACCTCGGGGGGACCACTGAAGCTTTCTTT
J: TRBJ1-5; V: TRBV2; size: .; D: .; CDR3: CASSLRRGNQPQHF; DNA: TGTGCCAGCAGCCTAAGGCGGGGAAATCAGCCCCAGCATTTT
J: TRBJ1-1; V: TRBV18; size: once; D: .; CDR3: CASSPPGQTEAFF; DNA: TGTGCCAGCTCACCACCGGGGCAGACTGAAGCTTTCTTT
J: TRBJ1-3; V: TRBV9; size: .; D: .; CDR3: CASSGDTGYLGNTIYF; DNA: TGTGCCAGCAGCGGGGACACTGGGTATCTCGGAAACACCATATATTTT